Following are 10 T cell receptor beta chains from one sample sequenced in a study of blood T cell repertoires in COVID-19 (dated by TCRdb to 2018 to 2020). To prepare the library, the immunoSEQ multiplex PCR assay was applied. The source is immuneACCESS, and TCRdb retained only in-frame sequences with V and J called. Part of the clones is not carried over; for the studies checked, unresolved V genes explain less than half of this, and the remainder is unexplained. A total of about 130,000 clones appear in this sample, about four fifths of them only once. Roughly 5.1% of the sample goes to the ten largest clones. Sequenced: peripheral blood. Receptor source: a woman aged 65 to 85 with COVID-19, enrolled during active disease.

This clone was counted a single time. The rearrangement uses TRBV5-6 and TRBJ2-1; 8 bases line up with TRBD2. The ends lost 4 bases at V and 6 bases at J; junction bases unmatched: 6. Looked up from germline, CDR1 is SGHDT and CDR2 is YYEEEE. The CDR3 is 14 amino acids. The CDR3 loop is CASSPLAGGNEQFF. CDR3 sequence (DNA): TGTGCCAGCAGCCCCTTGGCGGGGGGCAATGAGCAGTTCTTC. The variable domain in full, with the rest retrieved from reference TRBV5-6 and TRBJ2-1, is DAGVTQSPTHLIKTRGQQVTLRCSPKSGHDTVSWYQQALGQGPQFIFQYYEEEERQRGNFPDRFSGHQFPNYSSELNVNALLLGDSALYLCASSPLAGGNEQFFGPGTRLTVL.

The chain has TRBV5-1 and TRBJ2-1; 8 nucleotides agree with TRBD2. The CDR3 loop spans 14 amino acids. In germline, CDR1 is SGHRS, CDR2 YFSETQ. V was pared by 4 bases and J by 4 bases, with 4 bases of the junction left unmatched. The CDR3 nucleotides are TGCGCCAGCAGCCCCCGGGAGGGGTACAATGAGCAGTTCTTC. Translated: CASSPREGYNEQFF.

The rearrangement joins TRBV5-6 to TRBJ1-5, with TRBD1 as a possible D gene (6 bases). The germline CDR1 and CDR2 sequences are SGHDT and YYEEEE. This CDR3 has 16 residues. V was shortened by 0 bases and J by 1 base, with 11 bases between the two germline ends. In nucleotides, the CDR3 is TGTGCCAGCAGCTTGGGGGCCGGGACAAGCAATCAGCCCCAGCATTTT. Translated: CASSLGAGTSNQPQHF. Looking up the rest from reference TRBV5-6 and TRBJ1-5 gives the full variable domain: DAGVTQSPTHLIKTRGQQVTLRCSPKSGHDTVSWYQQALGQGPQFIFQYYEEEERQRGNFPDRFSGHQFPNYSSELNVNALLLGDSALYLCASSLGAGTSNQPQHFGDGTRLSIL.

The table lists this clone with a count of one. The chain links TRBV6-5 to TRBJ2-4; D perhaps matches TRBD2 (7 bases). The germline V and J ends were trimmed by 9 bases and 0 bases, with 15 bases remaining between them. The CDR3 consists of 15 residues. Germline loops: CDR1 MNHEY, CDR2 SVGAGI. CDR3: CASSSGGLAKNIQYF. CDR3 coding DNA: TGTGCCAGTTCTTCCGGGGGGCTAGCCAAAAACATTCAGTACTTC.

V and J are TRBV9 and TRBJ2-7; D is uncertain. Germline CDR1 is SGDLS and CDR2 is YYNGEE. The V end was cut by 0 bases, the J end by 3 bases, with 4 bases between. CDR3 size: 12 residues. CDR3 nucleotide sequence: TGTGCCAGCAGCGTAGACGGCTACGAGCAGTACTTC. Translated, it gives CASSVDGYEQYF. Together with reference TRBV9 and TRBJ2-7, the CDR3 gives the full variable domain: DSGVTQTPKHLITATGQRVTLRCSPRSGDLSVYWYQQSLDQGLQFLIQYYNGEERAKGNILERFSAQQFPDLHSELNLSSLELGDSALYFCASSVDGYEQYFGPGTRLTVT.

The chain joins TRBV28 to TRBJ1-1; D perhaps matches TRBD1 (6 bases). The germline V gene has CDR1 MDHEN and CDR2 SYDVKM. This CDR3 is 13 amino acids long. V lost 6 bases to trimming and J lost 0 bases, with 8 bases between them. The CDR3: CASRGHLNTEAFF. For the CDR3, the DNA is TGTGCCAGCAGGGGACACTTGAACACTGAAGCTTTCTTT. Looking up the rest from reference TRBV28 and TRBJ1-1 gives the full variable domain: DVKVTQSSRYLVKRTGEKVFLECVQDMDHENMFWYRQDPGLGLRLIYFSYDVKMKEKGDIPEGYSVSREKKERFSLILESASTNQTSMYLCASRGHLNTEAFFGQGTRLTVV.

This clone was seen just once. This chain links TRBV18 with TRBJ2-7; no firm D call. The CDR3 sequence is 15 residues long. CDR1 and CDR2 from the germline V gene are KGHSH and LQKENI. The V gene lost 5 bases and the J gene lost 2 bases, with 16 bases spanning the gap. This chain's CDR3 is CASSASNTTTYEQYF. The CDR3 DNA is TGTGCCAGCTCAGCATCAAATACTACTACCTACGAGCAGTACTTC. Based on the CDR3 plus reference TRBV18 and TRBJ2-7, the full variable domain is NAGVMQNPRHLVRRRGQEARLRCSPMKGHSHVYWYRQLPEEGLKFMVYLQKENIIDESGMPKERFSAEFPKEGPSILRIQQVVRGDSAAYFCASSASNTTTYEQYFGPGTRLTVT.

This rearrangement joins TRBV11-2 to TRBJ2-5, with TRBD2 matching over 12 bases. The V gene end was trimmed by 3 bases and the J gene end by 1 base; junction bases not matched to a gene: 3. The CDR3 totals 16 residues. Germline values: CDR1 SGHAT, CDR2 FQNNGV. This chain's CDR3 is CASSFTSGGTQETQYF. DNA of the CDR3: TGTGCCAGCAGCTTTACTAGCGGGGGGACCCAAGAGACCCAGTACTTC. Looking up the rest from reference TRBV11-2 and TRBJ2-5 gives the full variable domain: EAGVAQSPRYKIIEKRQSVAFWCNPISGHATLYWYQQILGQGPKLLIQFQNNGVVDDSQLPKDRFSAERLKGVDSTLKIQPAKLEDSAVYLCASSFTSGGTQETQYFGPGTRLLVL.

The chain joins TRBV6-2 or TRBV6-3 to TRBJ1-4; D gene unclear. V shed 0 bases and J shed 8 bases, with 16 bases lying between them. This CDR3 contains 16 residues. Germline V lookup: CDR1 MNHEY, CDR2 SVGEGT. CDR3 sequence: CASSYSSPGGREKLFF. Here the CDR3 DNA reads TGTGCCAGCAGTTACTCGAGTCCAGGTGGAAGGGAAAAACTGTTTTTT.

V and J are TRBV12-3 or TRBV12-4 and TRBJ2-7, with 7 positions matching TRBD1. With 6 bases clipped from V and 8 bases from J, the junction kept 10 bases outside the gene matches. The CDR3 extends over 13 amino acids. In DNA, the CDR3 is TGTGCCAGCAGACGTACCAGGGGGACCAAGCAGTACTTC. It yields the protein CASRRTRGTKQYF.